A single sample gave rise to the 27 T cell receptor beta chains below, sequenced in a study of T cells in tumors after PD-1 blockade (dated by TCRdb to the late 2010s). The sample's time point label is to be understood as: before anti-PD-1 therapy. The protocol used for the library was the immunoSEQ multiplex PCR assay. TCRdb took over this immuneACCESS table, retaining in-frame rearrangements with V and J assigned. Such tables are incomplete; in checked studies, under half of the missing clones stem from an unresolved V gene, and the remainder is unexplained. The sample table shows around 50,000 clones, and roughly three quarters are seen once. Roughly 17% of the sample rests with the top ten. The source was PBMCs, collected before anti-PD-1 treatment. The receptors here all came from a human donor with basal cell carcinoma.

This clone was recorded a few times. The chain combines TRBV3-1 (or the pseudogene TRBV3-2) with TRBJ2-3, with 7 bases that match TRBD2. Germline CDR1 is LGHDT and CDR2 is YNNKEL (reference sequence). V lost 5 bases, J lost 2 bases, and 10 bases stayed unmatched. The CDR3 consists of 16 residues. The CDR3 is CASSSAYGRFTDTQYF. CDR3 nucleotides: TGTGCCAGCAGCTCAGCTTACGGGAGGTTCACAGATACGCAGTATTTT.

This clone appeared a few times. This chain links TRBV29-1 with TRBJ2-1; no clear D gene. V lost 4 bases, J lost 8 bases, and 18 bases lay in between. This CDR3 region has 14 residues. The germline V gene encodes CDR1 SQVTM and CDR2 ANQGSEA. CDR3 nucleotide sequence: TGCAGCGTTGCCCGCCCCGCCACCGGCCATGAGCAGTTCTTC. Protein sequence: CSVARPATGHEQFF.

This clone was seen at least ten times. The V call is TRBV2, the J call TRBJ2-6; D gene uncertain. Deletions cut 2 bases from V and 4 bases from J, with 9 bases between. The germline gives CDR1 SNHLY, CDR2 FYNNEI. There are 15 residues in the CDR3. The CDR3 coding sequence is TGTGCCAGCAGTGAATTAAACTCCGGGGCCAACGTCCTGACTTTC. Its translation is CASSELNSGANVLTF.

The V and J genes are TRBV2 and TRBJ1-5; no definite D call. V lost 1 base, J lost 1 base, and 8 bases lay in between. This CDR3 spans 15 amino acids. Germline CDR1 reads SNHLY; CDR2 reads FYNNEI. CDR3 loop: CASSEVLQSNQPQHF. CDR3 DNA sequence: TGTGCCAGCAGTGAAGTCCTACAGAGCAATCAGCCCCAGCATTTT.

The CDR3 nucleotides read TGCGCCAGCAGCTTGGGCCCGGGGGGCGAGCAGTACTTC. Residues: CASSLGPGGEQYF. The V call is TRBV5-1, the J call TRBJ2-7, with TRBD2 identical over 7 bases. Trimming removed 0 bases from V and 6 bases from J; junction bases left unmatched: 3. The germline V gene encodes CDR1 SGHRS and CDR2 YFSETQ. The length of the CDR3 is 13 residues.

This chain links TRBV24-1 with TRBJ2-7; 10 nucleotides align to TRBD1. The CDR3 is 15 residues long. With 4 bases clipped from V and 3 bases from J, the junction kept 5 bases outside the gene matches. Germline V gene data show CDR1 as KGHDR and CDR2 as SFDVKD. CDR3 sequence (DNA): TGTGCCACCAGTGACTTTGGACAGGGGGGCTACGAGCAGTACTTC. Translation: CATSDFGQGGYEQYF.

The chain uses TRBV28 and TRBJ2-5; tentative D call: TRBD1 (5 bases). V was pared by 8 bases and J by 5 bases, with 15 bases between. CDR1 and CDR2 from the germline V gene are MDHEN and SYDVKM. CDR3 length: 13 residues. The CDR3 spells CASDDSDKETQYF. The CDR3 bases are TGTGCCAGCGACGACAGCGATAAGGAGACCCAGTACTTC. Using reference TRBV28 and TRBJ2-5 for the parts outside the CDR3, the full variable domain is DVKVTQSSRYLVKRTGEKVFLECVQDMDHENMFWYRQDPGLGLRLIYFSYDVKMKEKGDIPEGYSVSREKKERFSLILESASTNQTSMYLCASDDSDKETQYFGPGTRLLVL.

This CDR3 is CASSPLARGEAFF. DNA for the CDR3: TGTGCCAGCAGCCCCCTGGCCCGGGGTGAAGCTTTCTTT. The rearrangement joins TRBV28 to TRBJ1-1; D unclear. This CDR3 is 13 amino acids long. V was pared by 6 bases and J by 7 bases, with 15 bases between. Germline V CDR1 and CDR2: MDHEN, SYDVKM.

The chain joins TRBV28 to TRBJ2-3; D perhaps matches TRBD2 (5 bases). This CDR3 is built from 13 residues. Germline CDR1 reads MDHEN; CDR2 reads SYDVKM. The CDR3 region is CAGSDPSTDTQYF. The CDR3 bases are TGTGCTGGGAGCGACCCTAGCACAGATACGCAGTATTTT.

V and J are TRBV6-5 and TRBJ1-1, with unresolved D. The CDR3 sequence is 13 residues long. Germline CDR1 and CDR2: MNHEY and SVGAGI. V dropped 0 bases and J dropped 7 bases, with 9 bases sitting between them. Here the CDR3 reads CASSYSRRNEAFF. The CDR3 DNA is TGTGCCAGCAGTTACTCCCGGCGAAATGAAGCTTTCTTT.

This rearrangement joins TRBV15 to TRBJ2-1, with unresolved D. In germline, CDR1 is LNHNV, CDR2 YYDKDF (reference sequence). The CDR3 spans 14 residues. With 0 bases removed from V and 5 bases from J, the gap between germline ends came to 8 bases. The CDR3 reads CATSRDGAHNEQFF. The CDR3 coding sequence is TGTGCCACCAGCAGAGACGGAGCACACAATGAGCAGTTCTTC.

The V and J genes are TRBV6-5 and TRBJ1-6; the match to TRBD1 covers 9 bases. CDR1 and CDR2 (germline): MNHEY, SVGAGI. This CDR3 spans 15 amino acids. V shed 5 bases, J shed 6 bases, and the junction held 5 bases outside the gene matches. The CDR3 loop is CASSQGDRVNSPLHF. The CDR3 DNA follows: TGTGCCAGCAGTCAGGGGGACAGGGTTAATTCACCCCTCCACTTT.

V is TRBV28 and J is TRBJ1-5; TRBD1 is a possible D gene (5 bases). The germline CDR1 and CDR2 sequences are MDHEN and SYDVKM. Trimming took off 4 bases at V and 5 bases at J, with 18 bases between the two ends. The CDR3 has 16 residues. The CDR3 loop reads CASSSGGTGRDQPQHF. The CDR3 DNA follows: TGTGCCAGCAGTTCAGGTGGTACAGGTCGGGATCAGCCCCAGCATTTT.

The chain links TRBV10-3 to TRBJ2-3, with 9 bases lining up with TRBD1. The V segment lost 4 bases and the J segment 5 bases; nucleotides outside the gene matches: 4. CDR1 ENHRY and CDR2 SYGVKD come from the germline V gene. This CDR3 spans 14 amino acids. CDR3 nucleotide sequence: TGTGCCATCAGTGCAGGACAGGGGCGAGATACGCAGTATTTT. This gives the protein CAISAGQGRDTQYF.

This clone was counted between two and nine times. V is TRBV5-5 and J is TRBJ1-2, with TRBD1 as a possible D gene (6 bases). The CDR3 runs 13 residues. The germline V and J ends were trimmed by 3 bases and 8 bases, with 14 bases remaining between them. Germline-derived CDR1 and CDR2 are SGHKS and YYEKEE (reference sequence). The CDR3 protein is CASSSRDNRGYTF. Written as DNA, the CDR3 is TGTGCCAGCAGCTCCCGGGACAATCGCGGCTACACCTTC.

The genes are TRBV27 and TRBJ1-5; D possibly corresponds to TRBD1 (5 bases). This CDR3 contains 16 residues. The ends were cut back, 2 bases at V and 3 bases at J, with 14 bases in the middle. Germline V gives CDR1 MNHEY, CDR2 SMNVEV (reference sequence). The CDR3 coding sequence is TGTGCCAGCAGTTTACTCGGGGACGGGTCCAATCAGCCCCAGCATTTT. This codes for CASSLLGDGSNQPQHF.

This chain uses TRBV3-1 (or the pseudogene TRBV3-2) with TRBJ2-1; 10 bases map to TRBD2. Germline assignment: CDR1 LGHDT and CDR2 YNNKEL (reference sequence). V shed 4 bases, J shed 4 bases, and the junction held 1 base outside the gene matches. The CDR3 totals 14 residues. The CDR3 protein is CASSLAGGYNEQFF. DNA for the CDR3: TGTGCCAGCAGCCTAGCGGGGGGTTACAATGAGCAGTTCTTC.

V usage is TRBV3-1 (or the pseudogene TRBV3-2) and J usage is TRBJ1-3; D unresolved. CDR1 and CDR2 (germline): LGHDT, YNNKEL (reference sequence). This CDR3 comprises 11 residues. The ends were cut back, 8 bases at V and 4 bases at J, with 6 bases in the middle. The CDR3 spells CASGVGNTIYF. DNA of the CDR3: TGTGCCAGCGGGGTGGGAAACACCATATATTTT.

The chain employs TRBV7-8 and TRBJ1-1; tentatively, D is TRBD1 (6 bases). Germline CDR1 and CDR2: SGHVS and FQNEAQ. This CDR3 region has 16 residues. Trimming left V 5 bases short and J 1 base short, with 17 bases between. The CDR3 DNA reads TGTGCCAGCAGCCCCCGAGGGACACAGAAGAACACTGAAGCTTTCTTT. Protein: CASSPRGTQKNTEAFF.

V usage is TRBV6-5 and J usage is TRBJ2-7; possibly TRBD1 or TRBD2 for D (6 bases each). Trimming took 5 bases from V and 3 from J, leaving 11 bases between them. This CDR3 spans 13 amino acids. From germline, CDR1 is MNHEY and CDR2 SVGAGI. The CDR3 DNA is TGTGCCAGCAGTCCCGGAGGGGGCTACGAGCAGTACTTC. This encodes CASSPGGGYEQYF.

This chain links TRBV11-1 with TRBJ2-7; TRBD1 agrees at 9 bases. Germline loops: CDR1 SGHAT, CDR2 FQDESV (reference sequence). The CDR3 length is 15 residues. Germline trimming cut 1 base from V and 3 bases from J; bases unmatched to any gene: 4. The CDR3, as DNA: TGTGCCAGCAGCTTAGGTCCGGGACAGGGCTACGAGCAGTACTTC. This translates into CASSLGPGQGYEQYF.

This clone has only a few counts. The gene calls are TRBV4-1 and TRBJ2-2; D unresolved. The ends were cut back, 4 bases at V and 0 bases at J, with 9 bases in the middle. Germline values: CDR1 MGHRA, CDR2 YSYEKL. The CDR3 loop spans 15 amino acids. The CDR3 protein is CASSPYQANTGELFF. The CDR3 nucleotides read TGCGCCAGCAGCCCCTACCAAGCGAACACCGGGGAGCTGTTTTTT.

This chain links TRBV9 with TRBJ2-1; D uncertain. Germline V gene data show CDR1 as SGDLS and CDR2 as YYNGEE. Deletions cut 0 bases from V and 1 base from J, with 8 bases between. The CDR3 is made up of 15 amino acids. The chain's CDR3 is CASSVVQASYNEQFF. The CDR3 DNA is TGTGCCAGCAGCGTAGTCCAGGCATCCTACAATGAGCAGTTCTTC.

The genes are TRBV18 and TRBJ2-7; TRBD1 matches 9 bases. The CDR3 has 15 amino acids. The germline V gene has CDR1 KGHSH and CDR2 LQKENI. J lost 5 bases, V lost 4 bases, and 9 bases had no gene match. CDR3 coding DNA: TGTGCCAGCTCACGAATGACAGGGGGATATGACGAGCAGTACTTC. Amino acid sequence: CASSRMTGGYDEQYF.

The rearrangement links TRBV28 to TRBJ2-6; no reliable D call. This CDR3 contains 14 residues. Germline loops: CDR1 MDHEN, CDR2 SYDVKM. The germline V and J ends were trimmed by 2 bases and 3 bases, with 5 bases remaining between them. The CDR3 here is CASSLRSGANVLTF. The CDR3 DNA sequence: TGTGCCAGCAGTTTAAGAAGTGGGGCCAACGTCCTGACTTTC.

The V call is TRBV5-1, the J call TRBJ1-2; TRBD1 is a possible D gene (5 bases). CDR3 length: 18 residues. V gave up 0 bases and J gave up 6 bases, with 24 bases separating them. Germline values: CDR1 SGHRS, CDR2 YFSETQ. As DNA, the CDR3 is TGCGCCAGCAGCTTGGGCAGCCTTCTCCGGAGGTCGGGGGATGGCTACACCTTC. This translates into CASSLGSLLRRSGDGYTF.

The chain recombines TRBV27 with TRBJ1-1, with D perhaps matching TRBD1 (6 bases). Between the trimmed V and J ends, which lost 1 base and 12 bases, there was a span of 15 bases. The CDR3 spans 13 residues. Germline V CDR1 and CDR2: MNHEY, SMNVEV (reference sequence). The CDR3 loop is CASSLWQGIQPFF. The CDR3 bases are TGTGCCAGCAGTTTATGGCAGGGGATACAGCCTTTCTTT.